A selection of T cell receptor beta chains follows, all from one sample in a study of T-cell memory formation after mild COVID-19. From the 5' RACE reads, TCRdb called clonotypes with MiXCR, one entry per CDR3 protein. The sample yields approximately 350,000 distinct CDR3 sequences, over 10% seen once. Sequences were obtained from PBMCs or a T cell subset sorted from them (not recorded which). The origin of the receptors is a man between 18 and 29 years old who had mild COVID-19 (a few samples of this study predate the infection). Cell type and time point are not known. Each CDR3 is given with its conserved first and last residue. A D gene is named only where the DNA matches it firmly. The size field is filled for only some rows; it gives once, few, many or a size class.

v_call: TRBV25-1
j_call: TRBJ2-5
d_call: .
clone_size: few
cdr3_nt: TGTGCCAGCAGTGAAGGGGCGGAGGAGTACTTC
cdr3_aa: CASSEGAEEYF

v_call: TRBV4-2
j_call: TRBJ2-5
d_call: .
clone_size: .
cdr3_nt: TGTGCCAGCAGCCAAACCGGGACTGCCCAAGAGACCCAGTACTTC
cdr3_aa: CASSQTGTAQETQYF

v_call: TRBV24-1
j_call: TRBJ1-5
d_call: .
clone_size: .
cdr3_nt: TGTGCCACCAGTGATAATGGGGGCGCGACGAATCAGCCCCAGCATTTT
cdr3_aa: CATSDNGGATNQPQHF

v_call: TRBV12-3/TRBV12-4
j_call: TRBJ1-4
d_call: .
clone_size: once
cdr3_nt: TGTGCCAGCAGTTTTCAGGGCAGTGAAAAACTGTTTTTT
cdr3_aa: CASSFQGSEKLFF

v_call: TRBV28
j_call: TRBJ1-2
d_call: .
clone_size: few
cdr3_nt: TGTGCCAGCAGGGTTTCGGTCGGCTATGGCTACACCTTC
cdr3_aa: CASRVSVGYGYTF

v_call: TRBV27
j_call: TRBJ1-5
d_call: TRBD1
clone_size: many
cdr3_nt: TGTGCCAGCAGTTTTGAGGGGGCTCAGCCCCAGCATTTT
cdr3_aa: CASSFEGAQPQHF

v_call: TRBV12-3/TRBV12-4
j_call: TRBJ1-1
d_call: .
clone_size: .
cdr3_nt: TGTGCCAGCATGTGGCAGTGGGGCACTGAAGCTTTCTTT
cdr3_aa: CASMWQWGTEAFF

v_call: TRBV11-2
j_call: TRBJ2-5
d_call: TRBD2
clone_size: .
cdr3_nt: TGTGCCAGCAGCTTAATGAGCGGGGGGGCCGGTTGGGGAGAGACCCAGTACTTC
cdr3_aa: CASSLMSGGAGWGETQYF

v_call: TRBV5-6
j_call: TRBJ2-1
d_call: TRBD1
clone_size: few
cdr3_nt: TGTGCCAGCAGCTTGGCCAAGGCAGGGGGCTCCTACAATGAGCAGTTCTTC
cdr3_aa: CASSLAKAGGSYNEQFF

v_call: TRBV7-8
j_call: TRBJ2-1
d_call: .
clone_size: few
cdr3_nt: TGTGCCAGCAGCTTCCACGGCCCCGCCGGTGAGCAGTTCTTC
cdr3_aa: CASSFHGPAGEQFF

v_call: TRBV12-3/TRBV12-4
j_call: TRBJ1-2
d_call: .
clone_size: .
cdr3_nt: TGTGCCAGCAGTGAGGGCCAGGTCTATGGCTACACCTTC
cdr3_aa: CASSEGQVYGYTF

v_call: TRBV7-7
j_call: TRBJ2-7
d_call: TRBD2
clone_size: few
cdr3_nt: TGTGCCAGCAGCTTAAGGCGGGGGGGGACCTACGAGCAGTACTTC
cdr3_aa: CASSLRRGGTYEQYF

v_call: TRBV7-9
j_call: TRBJ2-3
d_call: .
clone_size: many
cdr3_nt: TGTGCCAGCAGCCTAGGGGGTAGCGGCACAGATACGCAGTATTTT
cdr3_aa: CASSLGGSGTDTQYF